This entry features one T cell receptor beta chain sequence. Its antigen remains unidentified. The sample comes from a study of a mutant IDH1 vaccine in newly diagnosed glioma. Overall study context: Patients got radiotherapy, temozolomide, or both beforehand, and most got both.

The sample's time point: week 47, end of study. With topical imiquimod, each dose of the vaccine consisted of 300 ug of mutant IDH1 20-mer peptide. The table came from immunoSEQ multiplex PCR; TCRdb's copy has only in-frame clones and leaves some out. Of approximately 60,000 clones listed, about four fifths are singletons. The specimen was PBMCs, collected from a glioma patient whose treatment included an IDH1 peptide vaccine. The receptor comes from a man under 40 with glioma.

CDR3 DNA: TGTGCCAGCAGCTTAGCTTCCGGACTCTTAAGGGTCGATCAGCCCCAGCATTTT. It specifies CASSLASGLLRVDQPQHF. This chain joins TRBV7-4 and TRBJ1-5; no firm D call. CDR3 length: 18 amino acids. From germline, CDR1 is SGHVT and CDR2 SQSDAQ. Trimming pared 0 bases from V and 5 bases from J, leaving 20 bases between.